This T cell receptor (beta chain) was retrieved from a study of identical twins. Points from the study as a whole: Not following the same donors, the study drew its conclusions from cross-sectional statistical analysis. Potential partial confounding of zero-insertion analyses by invariant MAIT and iNKT cells was noted.

V was pared by 1 base and J by 1 base, with 11 bases between. The CDR3 totals 16 residues. Germline CDR1 reads SGHNT; CDR2 reads YENEEA. This clonotype appeared many times. Its specificity is not known. TCRdb recomputed calls from the 5' RACE reads with MiXCR, one row per CDR3 protein. The data hold a few hundred thousand distinct CDR3 sequences, with roughly 8% observed a single time. This same sample was also taken into another study, of yellow fever vaccine responses in identical twins.

The sequencing sample was made of CD8+ T cells sorted from blood. This chain joins TRBV11-3 and TRBJ2-1, with D maybe TRBD2 (6 bases). This clonotype was obtained from a woman younger than 35 in good health. The CDR3 bases are TGTGCCAGCAGCTTAGCCCCGGGAGCATCCTACAATGAGCAGTTCTTC. It codes for CASSLAPGASYNEQFF.